The 18 T cell receptor beta chains in this list originate from one sample, sequenced in a study of identical twins. TCRdb passed the 5' RACE reads through MiXCR, listing each CDR3 protein once. The sample contains around 370,000 distinct CDR3 sequences, 7% to 9.5% of which appear only once. The specimen was naive T cells sorted from blood. The receptors were sampled from a woman aged 45-59 years in good health.

The V gene is TRBV29-1, the J gene TRBJ2-2; D is unresolved. Trimming left V 5 bases short and J 4 bases short, with 5 bases between. This CDR3 has 11 amino acids. Germline V gene sequence: CDR1 SQVTM, CDR2 ANQGSEA. The CDR3: CSVTTTGELFF. As DNA, the CDR3 is TGCAGCGTTACCACCACCGGGGAGCTGTTTTTT.

This chain uses TRBV5-1 with TRBJ2-7; tentatively, D is TRBD1 (7 bases). Germline values: CDR1 SGHRS, CDR2 YFSETQ. Trimming cost V 0 bases and J 10 bases, with 11 bases left between them. This CDR3 has 12 residues. CDR3 DNA: TGCGCCAGCAGCTTGGGCGGGACAGTTCAGTACTTC. It yields the protein CASSLGGTVQYF.

This clonotype has at least ten counts. This sequence joins TRBV6-5 and TRBJ2-2, with 13 bases fitting TRBD2. Germline loops: CDR1 MNHEY, CDR2 SVGAGI. The CDR3 covers 15 residues. The ends lost 7 bases at V and 7 bases at J; junction bases unmatched: 6. CDR3 DNA: TGTGCCAGCACTACTAGCGGGAGGGCCATCGGGGAGCTGTTTTTT. Its protein is CASTTSGRAIGELFF.

A few counts support this clonotype. V is TRBV5-1 and J is TRBJ1-4, with TRBD1 as a possible D gene (5 bases). V was trimmed by 4 bases and J by 8 bases, leaving 12 bases between them. The length of the CDR3 is 13 residues. CDR1 SGHRS and CDR2 YFSETQ come from the germline V gene. The CDR3 DNA reads as TGCGCCAGCAGCGTGGGACCCGGGGAAAAACTGTTTTTT. This gives the protein CASSVGPGEKLFF. The complete variable domain, with remaining parts taken from reference TRBV5-1 and TRBJ1-4, reads KAGVTQTPRYLIKTRGQQVTLSCSPISGHRSVSWYQQTPGQGLQFLFEYFSETQRNKGNFPGRFSGRQFSNSRSEMNVSTLELGDSALYLCASSVGPGEKLFFGSGTQLSVL.

This clonotype was observed a few times. J is TRBJ2-2 and V is TRBV7-3; D remains unclear. CDR3 size: 14 residues. Trimming pared 1 base from V and 4 bases from J, leaving 7 bases between. Germline assignment: CDR1 SGHTA and CDR2 FQGTGA. As DNA, the CDR3 is TGTGCCAGCAGCTTAAGTCCGTTCACCGGGGAGCTGTTTTTT. Encoded protein: CASSLSPFTGELFF.

The CDR3 spells CAISESGWAEAFF. The DNA for the CDR3 is TGTGCCATCAGTGAGTCGGGGTGGGCTGAAGCTTTCTTT. The chain carries TRBV10-3 and TRBJ1-1; D is unclear. V was cut by 0 bases and J by 6 bases, with 8 bases left in between. Germline loops: CDR1 ENHRY, CDR2 SYGVKD. The length of the CDR3 is 13 residues.

The chain is built from TRBV4-1 and TRBJ1-2; D is ambiguous. Between the trimmed V and J ends, which lost 0 bases and 3 bases, there was a span of 11 bases. Germline V lookup: CDR1 MGHRA, CDR2 YSYEKL. The CDR3 spans 15 residues. The CDR3 DNA sequence: TGCGCCAGCAGCCAAGATGCGGGTCCGGACTATGGCTACACCTTC. Protein sequence: CASSQDAGPDYGYTF.

Here the CDR3 reads CASSMTALFHYGYTF. In DNA, the CDR3 is TGTGCCAGCAGCATGACTGCCCTCTTTCACTATGGCTACACCTTC. V is TRBV21-1 and J is TRBJ1-2. TRBV21-1 is a recognized pseudogene. CDR3 length equals 15 residues.

This clonotype was found many times. V and J are TRBV9 and TRBJ2-5; 9 positions agree with TRBD1. Per the germline V gene, CDR1 is SGDLS and CDR2 is YYNGEE. V was clipped by 2 bases and J by 5 bases; unmatched bases: 7. The length of the CDR3 is 15 residues. The CDR3 region is CASSVLGQGRETQYF. DNA of the CDR3: TGTGCCAGCAGCGTTCTTGGACAGGGGAGGGAGACCCAGTACTTC.

This rearrangement joins TRBV3-1 to TRBJ2-2; 12 positions agree with TRBD2. The CDR3 sequence is 17 residues long. Germline values: CDR1 LGHDT, CDR2 YNNKEL (reference sequence). The V gene end was trimmed by 5 bases and the J gene end by 0 bases; junction bases not matched to a gene: 4. DNA for the CDR3: TGTGCCAGCAGCTACGGACTAGCGGGAACGAACACCGGGGAGCTGTTTTTT. Translating gives CASSYGLAGTNTGELFF.

Only a few counts were recorded for this clonotype. The chain has TRBV11-2 and TRBJ2-3; TRBD2 aligns across 12 bases. Looked up from germline, CDR1 is SGHAT and CDR2 is FQNNGV. The CDR3 spans 17 residues. V dropped 4 bases and J dropped 6; count of bases not matched to a gene: 11. CDR3 in DNA: TGTGCCAGCAGCTCTAGAGTCCTAGCGGGAGGGCCGGATACGCAGTATTTT. It is translated as CASSSRVLAGGPDTQYF.

The J gene is TRBJ1-1, the V gene TRBV6-5; unclear D gene. CDR1 and CDR2 from the germline V gene are MNHEY and SVGAGI. V was pared by 2 bases and J by 5 bases, with 12 bases between. The CDR3 covers 14 residues. CDR3 amino acids: CASSYGSRRTEAFF. The CDR3 coding sequence is TGTGCCAGCAGTTACGGATCGAGGAGAACTGAAGCTTTCTTT.

The chain uses TRBV12-3 or TRBV12-4 and TRBJ1-2; D ambiguous. The CDR3 length is 14 residues. With 4 bases removed from V and 6 bases from J, the gap between germline ends came to 15 bases. The CDR3 protein is CASSSTGSANGYTF. The DNA for the CDR3 is TGTGCCAGCAGTTCAACCGGGTCGGCCAATGGCTACACCTTC.

This clonotype was recorded at least ten times. The chain has TRBV29-1 and TRBJ1-1; D ambiguous. Germline V gene sequence: CDR1 SQVTM, CDR2 ANQGSEA. CDR3 size: 9 residues. Trimming removed 0 bases at V and 11 bases at J, with 4 bases between. The CDR3 nucleotides read TGCAGCGTTGAAGAGCAGGCTTTCTTT. It is translated as CSVEEQAFF.

Ten or more counts support this clonotype. The rearrangement links TRBV24-1 to TRBJ2-1, with 11 bases that match TRBD2. The CDR3 is 17 amino acids. CDR1 KGHDR and CDR2 SFDVKD come from the germline V gene. Trimming took 1 base from V and 9 from J; bases not matched to a gene: 10. CDR3 bases: TGTGCCACCAGTGATTTTCTAGCGGGAGGTCCAGCCGGTGAGCAGTTCTTC. Translated, it gives CATSDFLAGGPAGEQFF.

The chain couples TRBV4-1 to TRBJ2-1, with D perhaps TRBD1 or TRBD2 (6 bases each). This CDR3 contains 15 residues. Per the germline V gene, CDR1 is MGHRA and CDR2 is YSYEKL. Trimming left V 4 bases short and J 8 bases short, with 18 bases between. The CDR3 DNA reads TGCGCCAGCAGCCTAACGGGAGTGGGGGGCTATGAGCAGTTCTTC. Its translation is CASSLTGVGGYEQFF.

This clonotype was counted only a few times. The chain links TRBV7-9 to TRBJ1-1; the D gene is possibly TRBD1 (6 bases). Trimming took 6 bases from V and 9 from J, leaving 14 bases between them. CDR3 length: 12 residues. Germline V gives CDR1 SEHNR, CDR2 FQNEAQ (reference sequence). The CDR3 is CASSSGVPQAFF. The CDR3 DNA reads as TGTGCCAGCAGTTCAGGGGTGCCCCAAGCTTTCTTT.

The rearrangement links TRBV5-1 to TRBJ2-5, with 8 bases identical to TRBD1. V lost 9 bases and J lost 0; bases outside the gene matches: 7. CDR1 is SGHRS and CDR2 is YFSETQ in the germline V gene. The CDR3 runs 14 residues. Here the CDR3 DNA reads TGCGCCACCTCTCCCAGGGGGCACCAAGAGACCCAGTACTTC. This sequence encodes CATSPRGHQETQYF. The variable domain in full, with the rest retrieved from reference TRBV5-1 and TRBJ2-5, is KAGVTQTPRYLIKTRGQQVTLSCSPISGHRSVSWYQQTPGQGLQFLFEYFSETQRNKGNFPGRFSGRQFSNSRSEMNVSTLELGDSALYLCATSPRGHQETQYFGPGTRLLVL.